This TCR beta chain is drawn from a study of patients and donors after allogeneic stem cell transplantation. MiXCR, applied by TCRdb to the RT-PCR reads, yields one record per CDR3 protein. The sample shows about a million distinct CDR3 sequences, approximately 19% of them seen only once. Sequences were obtained from blood, either unsorted or a sorted T cell fraction (not recorded which). The TCR comes from a human donor who was either an allogeneic HSCT recipient or a stem cell or donor lymphocyte infusion donor (not recorded which). It is not recorded whose cells these are; they may come from a transplant donor.

CDR3 region: CATRLGLAGIYEQYF. The DNA for the CDR3 is TGTGCCACCCGCTTGGGACTAGCGGGTATTTACGAGCAGTACTTC. The rearrangement links TRBV15 to TRBJ2-7, with 12 bases aligning to TRBD2. V shed 8 bases, J shed 4 bases, and the junction held 9 bases outside the gene matches. There are 15 residues in the CDR3. Per the germline V gene, CDR1 is LNHNV and CDR2 is YYDKDF (reference sequence).